What follows is one T cell receptor (beta chain) and its context. The V end was cut by 4 bases, the J end by 6 bases, with 10 bases between. CDR1 SEHNR and CDR2 FQNEAQ come from the germline V gene (reference sequence). This CDR3 is 13 amino acids long. This sample was included in a study of blood T cell repertoires in COVID-19. On the study more broadly: Whether acute or convalescent, the COVID-19 samples came from the United States, Italy and Spain.

Produced via immunoSEQ multiplex PCR; TCRdb's table is partial and in-frame only. This table holds a few hundred thousand clones, under 90% found once. Individuals aged 18 to 89 years were recruited from roughly 22 US areas. Cohort 3 recovered donors had two negative PCRs, clearance, or symptom resolution. The sequence came from a woman aged 25 to 39 who had recovered from COVID-19. Sequenced sample: PBMCs or T cells enriched from blood (not recorded which). The V and J genes are TRBV7-9 and TRBJ2-1; D is unclear. CDR3 sequence reads: CASSYPPSNEQFF. DNA of the CDR3: TGTGCCAGCAGCTACCCCCCTAGCAATGAGCAGTTCTTC.